These T cell receptor beta chains were read from a single sample in a study of siplizumab effects on memory and regulatory T cells. Some clones are missing from TCRdb's copy, which holds only in-frame ones; the method was immunoSEQ multiplex PCR. The table lists roughly 92,000 clones, just under 95% of them singletons. Material for sequencing was non-Treg CD4+ T cells sorted from blood. These receptors were taken from a human donor in good health. CDR3s include the opening cysteine and the closing phenylalanine or tryptophan. A D gene is named only where the DNA matches it firmly. Only some rows state a clone size, as once, few, many or a class for expanded clones.

j_call	clone_size	d_call	v_call	cdr3_length	cdr3_nt	cdr3_aa
TRBJ2-1	.	TRBD2	TRBV7-9	15	TGTGCCAGCAGCATACTAGCGGGAGTGGTAAATGAGCAGTTCTTC	CASSILAGVVNEQFF
TRBJ1-2	.	.	TRBV28	12	TGTGCCAGCAGGTCACCGGGGGGGGGCTACACCTTC	CASRSPGGGYTF
TRBJ2-2	.	TRBD2	TRBV7-3	15	TGTGCCAGCAGCTCTAGCGGGAGCATTACCGGGGAGCTGTTTTTT	CASSSSGSITGELFF
TRBJ2-3	.	.	TRBV27	11	TGTGCCAGCAGTTTAGCAGATACGCAGTATTTT	CASSLADTQYF
TRBJ2-7	.	.	TRBV28	16	TGTGCCAGCAGTTTTCTTTGGGGCAGACTCACCTACGAGCAGTACTTC	CASSFLWGRLTYEQYF
TRBJ1-1	.	.	TRBV11-2	17	TGTGCCAGCAGCTTAGGGTGGGGGCCGAGGGGATCCTTTGACGCTTTCTTT	CASSLGWGPRGSFDAFF
TRBJ1-5	.	.	TRBV7-9	13	TGTGCCAGCAGCTCTAATCGCAATCAGCCCCAGCATTTT	CASSSNRNQPQHF
TRBJ1-2	.	.	TRBV28	11	TGTGCCAGCAGTCGTGCCTATGGCTACACCTTC	CASSRAYGYTF
TRBJ2-1	once	.	TRBV30	19	TGTGCCTGGTTTAATAGGTTAGGACAGTCCAAGAGCTCCTACAATGAGCAGTTCTTC	CAWFNRLGQSKSSYNEQFF
TRBJ2-1	.	TRBD2	TRBV27	15	TGTGCCAGCAGTTCCCCTAGCGGGCCCTACAATGAGCAGTTCTTC	CASSSPSGPYNEQFF
TRBJ2-1	.	.	TRBV19	17	TGTGCCAGTAGTCCCCCAAGAGATAAGGGGCGTCACAATGAGCAGTTCTTC	CASSPPRDKGRHNEQFF
TRBJ2-7	.	.	TRBV21-1	17	TGTGCCAGCAGCAAATCGGAGACTAGCGGGAGTCTAAAGTCGCAGTACTTC	CASSKSETSGSLKSQYF
TRBJ2-2	.	TRBD2	TRBV6-4	17	TGTGCCAGCAGATCCTTCCCGACTAGCACGAACACCGGGGAGCTGTTTTTT	CASRSFPTSTNTGELFF
TRBJ2-7	.	.	TRBV11-2	15	TGTGCCAGCAGCCGCTTAATCTCCCTCTCCTACGAGCAGTACTTC	CASSRLISLSYEQYF
TRBJ2-1	.	TRBD2	TRBV19	15	TGTGCCAGTAGTATAAGCGGGAGGGTATACAATGAGCAGTTCTTC	CASSISGRVYNEQFF
TRBJ1-5	.	.	TRBV28	12	TGTGCCAGCAGTTTACGAGCGCGGCCCCAGCATTTT	CASSLRARPQHF
TRBJ1-4	once	.	TRBV7-3	14	TGTGCCAGCAGCTTTATGGGGTTGGGCGAAAAACTGTTTTTT	CASSFMGLGEKLFF
TRBJ2-5	.	.	TRBV5-1	14	TGCGCCAGCAGCTTGACAGCCACCCAAGAGACCCAGTACTTC	CASSLTATQETQYF
TRBJ2-1	.	.	TRBV9	18	TGTGCCAGCAGCGTATCCAGGGCCGTCTACGGGGTGAACAATGAGCAGTTCTTC	CASSVSRAVYGVNNEQFF
TRBJ2-7	once	.	TRBV7-9	12	TGTGCTTCCGGGTTACAGTCCTACGAGCAGTACTTC	CASGLQSYEQYF
TRBJ2-4	.	.	TRBV7-8	14	TGTGCCAGCAGCCACCGGGACACTCTAAACATTCAGTACTTC	CASSHRDTLNIQYF
TRBJ2-3	.	TRBD2	TRBV27	17	TGTGCCAGCAGTCTTACCGGGACTAGCGGGGTCACAGATACGCAGTATTTT	CASSLTGTSGVTDTQYF
TRBJ2-3	once	TRBD1	TRBV27	15	TGTGCCAGCAGTCCACGGGACAGATCTCCAGATACGCAGTATTTT	CASSPRDRSPDTQYF
TRBJ2-1	.	TRBD1	TRBV5-1	15	TGCGCCAGCAGCTTGGCTACAGGGGGCTTGAATGAGCAGTTCTTC	CASSLATGGLNEQFF
TRBJ2-3	.	TRBD2	TRBV11-2	16	TGTGCCAGCAGCCCTCTCGGCGGGGGGGCAACAGATACGCAGTATTTT	CASSPLGGGATDTQYF
TRBJ1-6	.	.	TRBV7-9	14	TGTGCCAGCAGCTTAGGGGTGAGCAATTCACCCCTCCACTTT	CASSLGVSNSPLHF
TRBJ2-3	.	.	TRBV5-1	11	TGCGCCAGCAGCGAGACAGATACGCAGTATTTT	CASSETDTQYF
TRBJ1-3	.	.	TRBV28	14	TGTGCCAGCGGACCCCTGGGGATCGGAAACACCATATATTTT	CASGPLGIGNTIYF
TRBJ2-5	.	TRBD2	TRBV5-1	14	TGCGCCAGCAGGGTGGAGCGGGAGAGAGAGACCCAGTACTTC	CASRVERERETQYF
TRBJ2-1	.	TRBD2	TRBV30	16	TGTGCCTGGAGTCCCCGACTAGCGGGAAAAAAGAATGAGCAGTTCTTC	CAWSPRLAGKKNEQFF